The rows below give T cell receptor beta chains drawn from one sample of a study. TCRdb passed the 5' RACE reads through MiXCR, listing each CDR3 protein once. The sample holds about 55,000 distinct CDR3 sequences; about 20% are singletons and the top ten take about 2.9%. What was sequenced was tumor-infiltrating Tregs sorted from the breast tumor. The source of these receptors is a female donor with breast cancer. CDR3s include the opening cysteine and the closing phenylalanine or tryptophan. Fields, in order: D gene, J gene, clone size, V gene, CDR3 protein, CDR3 DNA. D genes are given only for firm matches. A clone size is listed for some rows: how often the clone was seen (once, few, many), or a class if it is expanded.

TRBD2 TRBJ2-7 few TRBV5-5 CASSLSGSSYEQYF TGTGCCAGCAGCTTGAGCGGGAGCTCCTACGAGCAGTACTTC
. TRBJ1-5 . TRBV20-1 CSARAPGGNQPQHF TGCAGTGCTAGGGCCCCTGGGGGTAATCAGCCCCAGCATTTT
. TRBJ2-1 few TRBV7-8 CASSPTRGGKYNEQFF TGTGCCAGCAGCCCCACCCGGGGCGGCAAGTACAATGAGCAGTTCTTC
TRBD2 TRBJ2-1 . TRBV2 CASQRAGGHRNEQFF TGTGCCAGTCAACGGGCGGGAGGCCATCGCAATGAGCAGTTCTTC
TRBD2 TRBJ2-1 many TRBV7-2 CASSFSSLAVNNEQFF TGTGCCAGCAGCTTCTCGTCACTAGCGGTCAACAATGAGCAGTTCTTC
. TRBJ1-5 few TRBV20-1 CSVRTGNQPQHF TGCAGTGTTCGTACCGGCAATCAGCCCCAGCATTTT
. TRBJ1-5 . TRBV6-5 CASSYAAYSNQPQHF TGTGCCAGCAGTTACGCGGCATATAGCAATCAGCCCCAGCATTTT
. TRBJ2-7 few TRBV10-3 CAISGDALRNPYEQYF TGTGCCATCAGTGGCGACGCACTTAGAAACCCCTACGAGCAGTACTTC
TRBD1 TRBJ1-2 few TRBV12-3/TRBV12-4 CASSSYRKIRGRDYGYTF TGTGCCAGCAGTTCCTACCGGAAGATCAGGGGGCGAGACTATGGCTACACCTTC
. TRBJ2-3 few TRBV7-3 CASSSGGSTDTQYF TGTGCCAGCAGCTCTGGCGGGAGCACAGATACGCAGTATTTT
. TRBJ2-3 many TRBV4-3 CASSLWGLSHTDTQYF TGCGCCAGCAGCCTCTGGGGACTTTCCCACACAGATACGCAGTATTTT
. TRBJ2-1 . TRBV5-1 CASSLGLPGLNEQFF TGCGCCAGCAGCTTGGGACTCCCGGGTCTCAATGAGCAGTTCTTC
TRBD2 TRBJ2-1 . TRBV20-1 CSASETGTRGNEQFF TGCAGTGCTAGTGAAACCGGGACTAGGGGCAATGAGCAGTTCTTC
. TRBJ1-6 medium-sized TRBV20-1 CSASETGFNSPLHF TGCAGTGCTAGTGAGACAGGTTTTAATTCACCCCTCCACTTT
TRBD2 TRBJ2-1 many TRBV5-1 CASNLAGVDEQFF TGCGCCAGCAATTTAGCGGGAGTTGATGAGCAGTTCTTC
TRBD1 TRBJ1-6 . TRBV5-1 CASSGQGRIDSPLHF TGCGCCAGCTCGGGACAGGGGAGAATCGATTCACCCCTCCACTTT
. TRBJ2-6 . TRBV7-9 CASSGSGQLRPGANVLTF TGTGCCAGCAGCGGTAGTGGACAACTTAGACCTGGGGCCAACGTCCTGACTTTC
. TRBJ2-4 . TRBV7-2 CASSLGGGTNIQYF TGTGCCAGCAGCCTGGGAGGGGGGACAAACATTCAGTACTTC
TRBD1 TRBJ1-2 . TRBV3-1 CASRQTGVDGYTF TGTGCCAGCAGACAGACAGGGGTAGATGGCTACACCTTC
. TRBJ1-6 few TRBV12-3/TRBV12-4 CASSEQRGGGSPLHF TGTGCCAGCAGTGAACAGAGGGGAGGAGGATCACCCCTCCACTTT
TRBD1 TRBJ2-7 once TRBV6-1 CASSENVGQEDYEQYF TGTGCCAGCAGTGAAAATGTTGGACAGGAGGACTACGAGCAGTACTTC
. TRBJ2-1 . TRBV7-2 CASSFPGWSSYNEQFF TGTGCCAGCAGCTTTCCAGGCTGGAGCTCCTACAATGAGCAGTTCTTC
. TRBJ1-5 many TRBV12-3/TRBV12-4 CASRSPNQPQHF TGTGCCAGCAGATCACCAAATCAGCCCCAGCATTTT
TRBD1 TRBJ2-3 few TRBV6-1 CASSVRDRDRDTQYF TGTGCCAGCAGTGTAAGGGACAGGGATAGAGATACGCAGTATTTT
. TRBJ2-1 . TRBV11-3 CASSKPGLPNNEQFF TGTGCCAGCAGCAAACCGGGACTCCCTAACAATGAGCAGTTCTTC
. TRBJ1-4 . TRBV7-2 CASSLAGQALEKLFF TGTGCCAGCAGCTTAGCTGGGCAAGCCCTTGAAAAACTGTTTTTT
TRBD1 TRBJ2-2 . TRBV12-3/TRBV12-4 CATSGRTGTIGELFF TGTGCCACATCTGGCCGGACAGGGACCATCGGGGAGCTGTTTTTT
. TRBJ2-2 few TRBV28 CASSTGSTGELFF TGTGCCAGCAGTACAGGGAGCACCGGGGAGCTGTTTTTT
. TRBJ2-3 . TRBV25-1 CASSRPGGASTDTQYF TGTGCCAGCAGTCGACCTGGCGGGGCTAGCACAGATACGCAGTATTTT
. TRBJ1-1 . TRBV11-2 CASSPKPSEGGSKAFF TGTGCCAGCAGCCCGAAACCGAGCGAGGGAGGATCGAAAGCTTTCTTT
TRBD1 TRBJ2-7 many TRBV5-1 CASSIQQGNEQYF TGCGCCAGCAGCATACAACAGGGGAACGAGCAGTACTTC
. TRBJ2-7 . TRBV5-1 CASGHSSYEQYF TGCGCCAGCGGACACAGCTCCTACGAGCAGTACTTC
TRBD1 TRBJ1-5 . TRBV7-8 CASSLAETGRSNQPQHF TGTGCCAGCAGCTTAGCGGAGACAGGGCGTAGCAATCAGCCCCAGCATTTT
. TRBJ2-7 . TRBV20-1 CSAQQTSYEQYF TGCAGTGCACAACAGACCTCCTACGAGCAGTACTTC
TRBD2 TRBJ2-5 . TRBV3-1 CASSLTSGMGQETQYF TGTGCCAGCAGCCTAACTAGCGGGATGGGCCAAGAGACCCAGTACTTC